Shown below are 30 T cell receptor beta chains from a single sample sequenced in a study of OX40 agonist ivuxolimab in advanced cancers. Libraries were prepared by immunoSEQ multiplex PCR; TCRdb keeps only in-frame clonotypes and omits some of them. The sample lists some 28,000 clones; about 90% were seen once. Sample: CD4+ or CD8+ T cells sorted from blood, taken in a trial of the OX40 agonist ivuxolimab. These TCRs come from an adult with an advanced solid tumor such as melanoma, head and neck, liver or kidney cancer.

The CDR3, as DNA: TGTGCCAGCAGCTTGGACAGTCGAAACACCATATATTTT. Protein sequence: CASSLDSRNTIYF. The chain couples TRBV5-5 to TRBJ1-3; D remains ambiguous. Germline values: CDR1 SGHKS, CDR2 YYEKEE (reference sequence). The CDR3 contains 13 residues. The V end was cut by 0 bases, the J end by 5 bases, with 6 bases between.

This chain connects TRBV10-3 to TRBJ1-3, with TRBD1 identical over 11 bases. The V and J ends lost 7 bases and 3 bases, in that order; junction bases with no gene match: 5. There are 15 residues in the CDR3. Per the germline V gene, CDR1 is ENHRY and CDR2 is SYGVKD. Here the CDR3 DNA reads TGTGCCATCACTAGGACAGGGGGCAGTGGAAACACCATATATTTT. Amino acids: CAITRTGGSGNTIYF.

The genes are TRBV6-6 and TRBJ1-1; tentative D call: TRBD1 (6 bases). Trimming took off 6 bases at V and 3 bases at J, with 17 bases between the two ends. Germline V gives CDR1 MNHNY, CDR2 SVGAGI (reference sequence). The CDR3 runs 15 residues. CDR3 in amino acids: CASRGITRGDTEAFF. DNA for the CDR3: TGTGCCAGCAGGGGAATAACGAGGGGGGACACTGAAGCTTTCTTT.

The chain couples TRBV7-2 to TRBJ2-7; perhaps TRBD2 as D (5 bases). From germline, CDR1 is SGHTA and CDR2 FQGNSA. V shed 3 bases and J shed 4 bases, with 7 bases lying between them. There are 12 residues in the CDR3. The CDR3 DNA reads as TGTGCCAGCAGCTTGGAGGTGTACGAGCAGTACTTC. Translating gives CASSLEVYEQYF.

V gene TRBV6-5 combines with J gene TRBJ2-2; TRBD2 might be the D (5 bases). Trimming took 0 bases from V and 7 from J, leaving 6 bases between them. Germline V lookup: CDR1 MNHEY, CDR2 SVGAGI. The CDR3 runs 13 residues. CDR3 amino acids: CASSYSEGGELFF. The CDR3 DNA is TGTGCCAGCAGTTACTCAGAGGGCGGGGAGCTGTTTTTT.

The V gene is TRBV5-6, the J gene TRBJ2-5; D perhaps matches TRBD2 (5 bases). V gave up 0 bases and J gave up 5 bases, with 11 bases separating them. This CDR3 is 14 amino acids long. CDR1 is SGHDT and CDR2 is YYEEEE in the germline V gene. The CDR3 sequence: CASSLVGEPETQYF. In nucleotides, the CDR3 is TGTGCCAGCAGCTTGGTCGGGGAACCGGAGACCCAGTACTTC.

V is TRBV10-2 and J is TRBJ2-5, with TRBD2 identical over 13 bases. The CDR3 spans 14 residues. Germline values: CDR1 WSHSY, CDR2 SAAADI. Trimming at V came to 6 bases and at J to 5 bases, leaving 3 bases not matched to a gene. The CDR3 DNA reads as TGCGCCAGCAGCTGGACTAGCGGGGGCGAGACCCAGTACTTC. This gives the protein CASSWTSGGETQYF.

J is TRBJ1-2 and V is TRBV7-9; 7 positions match TRBD1. V lost 4 bases and J lost 3; bases outside the gene matches: 8. This CDR3 is 15 amino acids long. CDR1 is SEHNR and CDR2 is FQNEAQ in the germline V gene (reference sequence). The CDR3 DNA reads TGTGCCAGCAGCTCTGGGACAGATCCGTACTATGGCTACACCTTC. Its translation is CASSSGTDPYYGYTF.

The chain joins TRBV6-5 to TRBJ1-5; D ambiguous. V lost 2 bases and J lost 2, with 7 bases in between. CDR3 length: 14 amino acids. The germline V gene has CDR1 MNHEY and CDR2 SVGAGI. CDR3 nucleotide sequence: TGTGCCAGCAGTTACAAGGCAGGCAATCAGCCCCAGCATTTT. Protein: CASSYKAGNQPQHF.

The chain employs TRBV9 and TRBJ2-3; D remains unclear. Trimming pared 0 bases from V and 6 bases from J, leaving 8 bases between. Germline V CDR1 and CDR2: SGDLS, YYNGEE. There are 13 residues in the CDR3. The CDR3 sequence is CASSVEVPDTQYF. CDR3 DNA: TGTGCCAGCAGCGTAGAGGTCCCGGATACGCAGTATTTT.

The chain couples TRBV19 to TRBJ2-3, with 9 bases lining up with TRBD2. The CDR3 contains 15 residues. With V trimmed by 1 base and J by 4 bases, 3 bases remained unmatched. Germline CDR1 LNHDA, CDR2 SQIVND (reference sequence). The CDR3 nucleotides read TGTGCCAGTAGTATAGTCGCGGGGGGGCCAGATACGCAGTATTTT. It yields the protein CASSIVAGGPDTQYF.

This chain connects TRBV4-1 to TRBJ1-6, with D tentatively TRBD1 (5 bases). V was pared by 6 bases and J by 13 bases, with 19 bases between. The CDR3 runs 14 residues. The germline V gene has CDR1 MGHRA and CDR2 YSYEKL. As DNA, the CDR3 is TGCGCCAGCAGGTCCACGGGGGGACTCAGGCCCCTCCACTTT. Residues: CASRSTGGLRPLHF.

The chain employs TRBV5-1 and TRBJ1-1; D not resolved. With 1 base removed from V and 7 bases from J, the gap between germline ends came to 11 bases. The CDR3 contains 13 residues. Germline loops: CDR1 SGHRS, CDR2 YFSETQ. The CDR3 sequence: CASSLRDDREAFF. The CDR3 DNA reads TGCGCCAGCAGCTTGCGCGACGACCGTGAAGCTTTCTTT.

This chain joins TRBV29-1 and TRBJ1-5; no definite D call. The CDR3 sequence is 11 residues long. Germline lookup yields CDR1 SQVTM and CDR2 ANQGSEA. The V gene lost 5 bases and the J gene lost 7 bases, with 9 bases spanning the gap. The CDR3 sequence is CSVSLEQPQHF. The CDR3 bases are TGCAGCGTTAGTTTGGAACAGCCCCAGCATTTT.

The genes are TRBV19 and TRBJ2-2, with a weak D call TRBD2 (6 bases). Per the germline V gene, CDR1 is LNHDA and CDR2 is SQIVND (reference sequence). V gave up 3 bases and J gave up 6 bases, with 14 bases separating them. This CDR3 has 15 amino acids. In nucleotides, the CDR3 is TGTGCCAGTAGTATCCTGGGAGGAATGGCCGGGGAGCTGTTTTTT. Protein: CASSILGGMAGELFF.

The chain recombines TRBV5-8 with TRBJ1-1, with D possibly being TRBD1 (5 bases). V was clipped by 0 bases and J by 7 bases, with 19 bases between them. CDR1 is SGHTS and CDR2 is YDEGEE in the germline V gene. The CDR3 runs to 16 residues. This chain's CDR3 is CASSLEGSVQFDEAFF. CDR3 in DNA: TGTGCCAGCAGCTTGGAGGGGTCGGTACAGTTTGATGAAGCTTTCTTT.

The J gene is TRBJ2-7, the V gene TRBV27; 8 nucleotides align to TRBD1. With 8 bases clipped from V and 5 bases from J, the junction kept 8 bases outside the gene matches. CDR3 length: 13 amino acids. Germline CDR1 reads MNHEY; CDR2 reads SMNVEV (reference sequence). The CDR3 DNA is TGTGCCAGCGGATCACAGGGGGGCCACGAGCAGTACTTC. Encoded protein: CASGSQGGHEQYF.

V usage is TRBV27 and J usage is TRBJ2-7, with D perhaps TRBD2 (5 bases). V lost 6 bases, J lost 1 base, and 10 bases lay in between. The CDR3 is 13 amino acids. The germline V gene encodes CDR1 MNHEY and CDR2 SMNVEV (reference sequence). The CDR3 sequence: CASRRTYSYEQYF. The DNA of the CDR3 is TGTGCCAGCAGGAGGACTTATTCCTACGAGCAGTACTTC.

This chain links TRBV11-2 with TRBJ2-7; TRBD1 agrees at 9 bases. The CDR3 has 14 residues. Germline V CDR1 and CDR2: SGHAT, FQNNGV. With 3 bases clipped from V and 4 bases from J, the junction kept 4 bases outside the gene matches. The CDR3 reads CASSLPGQGYEQYF. The CDR3 nucleotides read TGTGCCAGCAGCTTGCCGGGACAGGGTTACGAGCAGTACTTC.

The genes are TRBV18 and TRBJ2-6; no definite D call. The CDR3 consists of 18 residues. V shed 3 bases and J shed 0 bases, with 15 bases lying between them. Per germline, CDR1 KGHSH and CDR2 LQKENI. DNA of the CDR3: TGTGCCAGCTCACCGGACGTATTCCCATTCTCTGGGGCCAACGTCCTGACTTTC. Protein sequence: CASSPDVFPFSGANVLTF.

The chain combines TRBV19 with TRBJ2-3, with a possible D match to TRBD1 (5 bases). Trimming removed 2 bases at V and 4 bases at J, with 10 bases between. Germline CDR1 LNHDA, CDR2 SQIVND (reference sequence). CDR3 length: 14 residues. CDR3 region: CASSIWQGPDTQYF. Written as DNA, the CDR3 is TGTGCCAGTAGTATATGGCAGGGCCCAGATACGCAGTATTTT. The full variable domain, completed using reference TRBV19 and TRBJ2-3, is DGGITQSPKYLFRKEGQNVTLSCEQNLNHDAMYWYRQDPGQGLRLIYYSQIVNDFQKGDIAEGYSVSREKKESFPLTVTSAQKNPTAFYLCASSIWQGPDTQYFGPGTRLTVL.

J is TRBJ1-2 and V is TRBV7-9, with 7 bases identical to TRBD1. J gave up 0 bases and V 4 bases, and 8 bases lay outside the gene matches. Germline CDR1 SEHNR, CDR2 FQNEAQ (reference sequence). The CDR3 totals 16 residues. CDR3 residues: CASSSEGAWANYGYTF. CDR3 sequence (DNA): TGTGCCAGCAGCTCGGAGGGGGCATGGGCTAACTATGGCTACACCTTC. The full variable domain, its missing parts supplied by reference TRBV7-9 and TRBJ1-2, is DTGVSQNPRHKITKRGQNVTFRCDPISEHNRLYWYRQTLGQGPEFLTYFQNEAQLEKSRLLSDRFSAERPKGSFSTLEIQRTEQGDSAMYLCASSSEGAWANYGYTFGSGTRLTVV.

The V and J genes are TRBV4-1 and TRBJ2-7; the D gene could be TRBD1 or TRBD2 (6 bases each). Trimming took off 1 base at V and 4 bases at J, with 11 bases between the two ends. CDR3 length equals 14 residues. Germline V gene lookup returns CDR1 MGHRA and CDR2 YSYEKL. CDR3 sequence (DNA): TGCGCCAGCAGCCAAGCCGGGGGCTTATACGAGCAGTACTTC. Residues: CASSQAGGLYEQYF.

The chain recombines TRBV19 with TRBJ1-1; 7 bases match TRBD1. Germline lookup yields CDR1 LNHDA and CDR2 SQIVND (reference sequence). V shed 7 bases, J shed 0 bases, and the junction held 8 bases outside the gene matches. The CDR3 spans 15 residues. The CDR3: CASILVTGMNTEAFF. In DNA, the CDR3 is TGTGCCAGTATACTCGTGACAGGGATGAACACTGAAGCTTTCTTT.

V and J are TRBV4-2 and TRBJ1-1; perhaps TRBD1 as D (5 bases). V was clipped by 6 bases and J by 1 base, with 12 bases between them. Germline V gives CDR1 LGHNA, CDR2 YNFKEQ. The CDR3 loop spans 14 amino acids. The DNA of the CDR3 is TGTGCCAGCAGTCCCATGGGGGGGAACACTGAAGCTTTCTTT. Translated: CASSPMGGNTEAFF.

This clone was detected once. The chain uses TRBV4-1 and TRBJ2-7, with 7 bases matching TRBD1. Losses at the gene ends were 4 bases for V and 2 bases for J; bases not matched to a gene: 5. Germline CDR1 is MGHRA and CDR2 is YSYEKL. The CDR3 runs to 14 residues. The CDR3 reads CASSLTGRTYEQYF. The CDR3 DNA sequence: TGCGCCAGCAGCCTGACAGGGAGAACCTACGAGCAGTACTTC.

The chain links TRBV7-9 to TRBJ1-4; tentatively, D is TRBD1 (6 bases). Trimming took 5 bases from V and 4 from J, leaving 14 bases between them. Germline CDR1 is SEHNR and CDR2 is FQNEAQ (reference sequence). This CDR3 is 15 amino acids long. CDR3 in DNA: TGTGCCAGCAGCGGGCGGGGGGCGGATAATGAAAAACTGTTTTTT. Encoded protein: CASSGRGADNEKLFF.

This CDR3 is CASSLEQGYPYEQYF. The CDR3, as DNA: TGTGCCAGCAGCTTAGAACAGGGGTACCCCTACGAGCAGTACTTC. This chain links TRBV5-4 with TRBJ2-7, with 7 nucleotides matching TRBD1. V trimming: 2 bases; J trimming: 2 bases; junction bases outside the gene matches: 7. This CDR3 has 15 residues. Germline CDR1 and CDR2: SGHNT and YYREEE (reference sequence). Filled out from reference TRBV5-4 and TRBJ2-7, the complete variable domain reads ETGVTQSPTHLIKTRGQQVTLRCSSQSGHNTVSWYQQALGQGPQFIFQYYREEENGRGNFPPRFSGLQFPNYSSELNVNALELDDSALYLCASSLEQGYPYEQYFGPGTRLTVT.

J is TRBJ1-2 and V is TRBV19, with a weak D call TRBD1 (5 bases). With 5 bases removed from V and 4 bases from J, the gap between germline ends came to 14 bases. There are 14 residues in the CDR3. Germline CDR1 reads LNHDA; CDR2 reads SQIVND (reference sequence). This CDR3 reads CASSLGAYAYGYTF. CDR3 coding DNA: TGTGCCAGTAGTCTCGGGGCGTATGCCTATGGCTACACCTTC.

This rearrangement joins TRBV5-8 to TRBJ1-6, with TRBD1 as a possible D gene (6 bases). The CDR3 sequence is 14 residues long. Germline V gene data show CDR1 as SGHTS and CDR2 as YDEGEE. V was clipped by 6 bases and J by 10 bases, with 17 bases between them. CDR3 coding DNA: TGTGCCAGCATCCGGGTGGGGGCTCGGTCACCCCTCCACTTT. Translated: CASIRVGARSPLHF.